These 22 T cell receptor beta chains came from one sample sequenced in a study of lymphopenia after photon versus proton radiotherapy (dated by TCRdb to between 2018 and 2020). Library construction relied on the immunoSEQ multiplex PCR assay. The immuneACCESS repertoire file appears here via TCRdb, limited to in-frame rearrangements. These files lack a portion of the clones; in checked studies, under half of the deficit traces to unresolved V genes, and the cause of the others is not known. This sample lists 2,000 to 2,500 clones; 70% to 80% were detected once. The top ten clonotypes cover around 40% of the sample. The sample in question was peripheral blood, obtained from a patient treated with photon-based radiotherapy. All receptors come from an older man with cholangiocarcinoma.

This clone is large in the sample. The chain links TRBV7-3 to TRBJ2-3; 14 bases are a match to TRBD2. The CDR3 is 15 amino acids. The J segment lost 6 bases and the V segment lost 5 bases, leaving 4 bases of the junction unmatched. Germline CDR1 reads SGHTA; CDR2 reads FQGTGA. This CDR3 is CASSRLAGGQDTQYF. In DNA form, the CDR3 reads TGTGCCAGCAGCCGACTAGCGGGGGGGCAGGATACGCAGTATTTT.

The genes are TRBV7-3 and TRBJ2-2, with D unclear. V was pared by 5 bases and J by 6 bases, with 7 bases between. Per the germline V gene, CDR1 is SGHTA and CDR2 is FQGTGA. CDR3 length: 12 residues. CDR3 nucleotides: TGTGCCAGCAGCCCGCCATCCGGGGAGCTGTTTTTT. It codes for CASSPPSGELFF.

In this sample, this clone is large. The genes are TRBV6-1 and TRBJ2-7; 8 nucleotides match TRBD1. Germline values: CDR1 MNHNS, CDR2 SASEGT. The CDR3 covers 12 residues. With 8 bases clipped from V and 9 bases from J, the junction kept 9 bases outside the gene matches. Here the CDR3 DNA reads TGTGCCAGCGGGCAGGGGGCGTTCGGGCAGTACTTC. The encoded protein is CASGQGAFGQYF.

The chain is built from TRBV11-2 and TRBJ1-2, with D possibly TRBD1 on 5 matching bases. CDR1 SGHAT and CDR2 FQNNGV come from the germline V gene. This CDR3 is 13 amino acids long. V lost 3 bases to trimming and J lost 3 bases, with 8 bases between them. The CDR3 bases are TGTGCCAGCAGCTTTACGACAGACTATGGCTACACCTTC. It is translated as CASSFTTDYGYTF. The full variable domain, in which reference TRBV11-2 and TRBJ1-2 provide the parts outside the CDR3, is EAGVAQSPRYKIIEKRQSVAFWCNPISGHATLYWYQQILGQGPKLLIQFQNNGVVDDSQLPKDRFSAERLKGVDSTLKIQPAKLEDSAVYLCASSFTTDYGYTFGSGTRLTVV.

The chain combines TRBV7-9 with TRBJ2-5, with TRBD2 matching 9 bases. Per the germline V gene, CDR1 is SEHNR and CDR2 is FQNEAQ (reference sequence). V dropped 5 bases and J dropped 4; count of bases not matched to a gene: 14. The CDR3 sequence is 17 residues long. CDR3 nucleotides: TGTGCCAGCAGCGGGAGACTAGCGGTGGGGCTTGGAGAGACCCAGTACTTC. It yields the protein CASSGRLAVGLGETQYF.

The CDR3 DNA reads as TGTGCCAGCAGCGTAGACTCGGTCGGCCTTTTTGAGCAGTTCTTC. It codes for CASSVDSVGLFEQFF. This chain uses TRBV7-8 with TRBJ2-1; D not resolved. V was clipped by 5 bases and J by 9 bases, with 20 bases between them. Per the germline V gene, CDR1 is SGHVS and CDR2 is FQNEAQ. The CDR3 contains 15 residues. Drawing the rest from reference TRBV7-8 and TRBJ2-1, the complete variable domain is GAGVSQSPRYKVAKRGQDVALRCDPISGHVSLFWYQQALGQGPEFLTYFQNEAQLDKSGLPSDRFFAERPEGSVSTLKIQRTQQEDSAVYLCASSVDSVGLFEQFFGPGTRLTVL.

The chain recombines TRBV5-1 with TRBJ1-6; the D is unclear. In germline, CDR1 is SGHRS, CDR2 YFSETQ. The CDR3 length is 15 residues. Trimming removed 0 bases at V and 6 bases at J, with 10 bases between. The CDR3 loop reads CASSLELGFNSPLHF. DNA of the CDR3: TGCGCCAGCAGCTTGGAGCTAGGATTTAATTCACCCCTCCACTTT.

Turning to this clone: Other DNA sequences in the same sample also yield this CDR3. This chain uses TRBV15 with TRBJ2-5, with D perhaps TRBD1 (5 bases). V was pared by 4 bases and J by 4 bases, with 16 bases between. The CDR3 loop spans 15 amino acids. Germline V gene data show CDR1 as LNHNV and CDR2 as YYDKDF (reference sequence). CDR3 DNA: TGTGCCACCAGCAAGGAGACAGCCCACGGAGAGACCCAGTACTTC. The encoded protein is CATSKETAHGETQYF. Looking up the rest from reference TRBV15 and TRBJ2-5 gives the full variable domain: DAMVIQNPRYQVTQFGKPVTLSCSQTLNHNVMYWYQQKSSQAPKLLFHYYDKDFNNEADTPDNFQSRRPNTSFCFLDIRSPGLGDTAMYLCATSKETAHGETQYFGPGTRLLVL.

This clone rates as large (0.1 to 1%). The J gene is TRBJ2-3, the V gene TRBV2, with D perhaps assigned TRBD1 or TRBD2 (5 bases each). V was pared by 6 bases and J by 1 base, with 14 bases between. Germline CDR1 is SNHLY and CDR2 is FYNNEI. CDR3 length: 15 residues. CDR3 bases: TGTGCCAGCAGGGGGGACCCATCGGGCACAGATACGCAGTATTTT. Translation gives CASRGDPSGTDTQYF. Supplemented by reference TRBV2 and TRBJ2-3, the full variable domain reads EPEVTQTPSHQVTQMGQEVILRCVPISNHLYFYWYRQILGQKVEFLVSFYNNEISEKSEIFDDQFSVERPDGSNFTLKIRSTKLEDSAMYFCASRGDPSGTDTQYFGPGTRLTVL.

V gene TRBV5-4 combines with J gene TRBJ1-1; TRBD1 matches at 7 bases. This CDR3 comprises 16 residues. V lost 0 bases and J lost 2; bases outside the gene matches: 7. CDR1 and CDR2 (germline): SGHNT, YYREEE (reference sequence). The CDR3 loop reads CASSLGAGTVNTEAFF. As DNA, the CDR3 is TGTGCCAGCAGCTTGGGAGCCGGGACAGTCAACACTGAAGCTTTCTTT.

This clone was counted only a few times. The chain employs TRBV19 and TRBJ1-5; 7 bases agree with TRBD1. The germline V gene encodes CDR1 LNHDA and CDR2 SQIVND (reference sequence). Losses at the gene ends were 5 bases for V and 1 base for J; bases not matched to a gene: 8. This CDR3 contains 16 residues. The CDR3 here is CASSSNRGSSNQPQHF. CDR3 sequence (DNA): TGTGCCAGTAGTTCTAACAGGGGTTCGAGCAATCAGCCCCAGCATTTT.

The chain joins TRBV2 to TRBJ2-1; D unclear. The CDR3 spans 14 residues. Germline-derived CDR1 and CDR2 are SNHLY and FYNNEI. V was shortened by 0 bases and J by 4 bases, with 7 bases between the two germline ends. The CDR3 is CASSEANLYNEQFF. In DNA, the CDR3 is TGTGCCAGCAGTGAAGCGAATTTGTACAATGAGCAGTTCTTC.

The genes are TRBV2 and TRBJ1-2, with no clear D. Germline-derived CDR1 and CDR2 are SNHLY and FYNNEI. Deletions cut 7 bases from V and 4 bases from J, with 19 bases between. The CDR3 length is 15 residues. The CDR3 DNA reads as TGTGCCAGCACCCGAAGGACCGTATTACCCTATGGCTACACCTTC. Amino acid sequence: CASTRRTVLPYGYTF.

This chain uses TRBV28 with TRBJ1-2, with a possible D match to TRBD1 (6 bases). Germline V gene data show CDR1 as MDHEN and CDR2 as SYDVKM. The CDR3 is 14 amino acids. Deletions cut 6 bases from V and 3 bases from J, with 14 bases between. CDR3 protein: CASSPRSGDYGYTF. The CDR3 region has the DNA TGTGCCAGCAGCCCTAGGTCAGGGGACTATGGCTACACCTTC.

This chain links TRBV5-6 with TRBJ1-2; possible D gene TRBD1, 5 bases. Germline loops: CDR1 SGHDT, CDR2 YYEEEE. CDR3 size: 13 residues. With 2 bases removed from V and 3 bases from J, the gap between germline ends came to 8 bases. The CDR3 loop reads CASSFVQDYGYTF. The CDR3 region has the DNA TGTGCCAGCAGCTTTGTACAGGACTATGGCTACACCTTC.

The chain employs TRBV7-2 and TRBJ2-1, with D unresolved. The germline CDR1 and CDR2 sequences are SGHTA and FQGNSA. V was clipped by 5 bases and J by 7 bases, with 12 bases between them. The CDR3 has 13 amino acids. CDR3 protein: CASSASWRNEQFF. CDR3 sequence (DNA): TGTGCCAGCAGCGCCTCTTGGCGGAATGAGCAGTTCTTC.

V gene TRBV27 combines with J gene TRBJ2-5; no firm D call. V gave up 2 bases and J gave up 1 base, with 8 bases separating them. CDR1 and CDR2 (germline): MNHEY, SMNVEV (reference sequence). This CDR3 has 14 residues. CDR3 in amino acids: CASSLPDSQETQYF. The CDR3 DNA sequence: TGTGCCAGCAGTTTACCTGACTCCCAAGAGACCCAGTACTTC.

With regard to this clone: Other nucleotide sequences in the sample specify the same CDR3. This chain connects TRBV5-1 to TRBJ1-2; D is uncertain. Between the trimmed V and J ends, which lost 1 base and 0 bases, there was a span of 7 bases. This CDR3 has 14 residues. CDR1 and CDR2 (germline): SGHRS, YFSETQ. The CDR3 here is CASSLTEANYGYTF. In nucleotides, the CDR3 is TGCGCCAGCAGCTTGACAGAAGCTAACTATGGCTACACCTTC.

The J gene is TRBJ2-1, the V gene TRBV28; TRBD1 agrees at 9 bases. This CDR3 comprises 15 residues. In germline, CDR1 is MDHEN, CDR2 SYDVKM. V lost 6 bases to trimming and J lost 7 bases; unmatched junction nucleotides: 10. CDR3 coding DNA: TGTGCCAGCAGCACCCCGGGACAGGGAGGTAATGAGCAGTTCTTC. This encodes CASSTPGQGGNEQFF.

The chain has TRBV5-4 and TRBJ1-4; TRBD1 matches at 8 bases. J gave up 5 bases and V 0 bases, and 3 bases lay outside the gene matches. CDR3 length: 15 amino acids. CDR1 and CDR2 from the germline V gene are SGHNT and YYREEE (reference sequence). CDR3 sequence: CASSLGTGFNEKLFF. The CDR3 DNA follows: TGTGCCAGCAGCTTGGGGACAGGGTTCAATGAAAAACTGTTTTTT.

The chain carries TRBV7-6 and TRBJ2-3; no clear D. Trimming left V 5 bases short and J 4 bases short, with 7 bases between. The germline V gene encodes CDR1 SGHVS and CDR2 FNYEAQ. This CDR3 comprises 12 residues. CDR3 nucleotides: TGTGCCAGCAGCCCCGCCTCAGATACGCAGTATTTT. Translating gives CASSPASDTQYF.

This chain joins TRBV7-2 and TRBJ2-5; perhaps TRBD2 as D (5 bases). This CDR3 spans 16 amino acids. V shed 2 bases and J shed 0 bases, with 13 bases lying between them. Per germline, CDR1 SGHTA and CDR2 FQGNSA. The CDR3 DNA reads TGTGCCAGCAGCTTAAGTTTCGGGGTGTACCAAGAGACCCAGTACTTC. Its protein product is CASSLSFGVYQETQYF.